The subject of this entry is one T cell receptor beta chain. What it binds is not known. This record comes from a study of STAT5B mutations in CD4+ large granular lymphocyte leukemia. Study results and limitations: Of heterogeneous patient samples, only five or six CD4-sorted ones were compared for clonality. Top patient clones used TRBV06 genes more often: 8/27 versus 2/35 in controls.

The assay was immunoSEQ multiplex PCR, and TCRdb's table has in-frame clones only and misses some. The data show around 8,900 clones, roughly 86% seen once. The V gene lost 1 base and the J gene lost 6 bases, with 12 bases spanning the gap. Per germline, CDR1 GTSNPN and CDR2 SVGIG (reference sequence). The length of the CDR3 is 14 residues. The gene calls are TRBV30 and TRBJ2-2; D remains ambiguous. The sequenced sample was PBMCs. The TCR sequence derives from a woman aged 70-85 years with CD4+ T-cell large granular lymphocyte leukemia. This CDR3 is CAWSGLSGAGELFF. The CDR3 DNA follows: TGTGCCTGGAGTGGTTTAAGTGGGGCCGGGGAGCTGTTTTTT.